These 27 T cell receptor beta chains came from one sample sequenced in a study of blood T cell repertoires in COVID-19. Profiling relied on immunoSEQ multiplex PCR, and the TCRdb table lists in-frame clones only, not all of them. The table includes hundreds of thousands of clones, under 90% detected once. Material: PBMCs or T cells enriched from blood (not recorded which). The receptor set was obtained from a woman aged 45-59 years who had been exposed to COVID-19.

CDR3 in DNA: TGTGCCAGCAGCCAAGACCTACTTGGGACAGCCAACTATGGCTACACCTTC. It specifies CASSQDLLGTANYGYTF. The chain couples TRBV3-1 (or the pseudogene TRBV3-2) to TRBJ1-2; 7 bases are a match to TRBD1. Germline loops: CDR1 LGHDT, CDR2 YNNKEL (reference sequence). This CDR3 has 17 amino acids. With V trimmed by 0 bases and J by 2 bases, 9 bases remained unmatched.

The chain combines TRBV6-5 with TRBJ1-4; no definite D call. Germline CDR1 and CDR2: MNHEY and SVGAGI. The CDR3 has 13 amino acids. The V and J ends lost 6 bases and 10 bases respectively, with 15 bases between them. The CDR3 sequence: CASRDTIDAKLFF. CDR3 DNA sequence: TGTGCCAGCAGAGACACGATCGACGCAAAACTGTTTTTT.

This sequence joins TRBV4-1 and TRBJ1-1, with 8 bases identical to TRBD1. The length of the CDR3 is 18 residues. V lost 1 base to trimming and J lost 1 base; unmatched junction nucleotides: 11. From germline, CDR1 is MGHRA and CDR2 YSYEKL. The chain's CDR3 is CASSQASHRQGTNTEAFF. CDR3 bases: TGCGCCAGCAGCCAAGCTTCACACCGACAGGGGACGAACACTGAAGCTTTCTTT.

The rearrangement joins TRBV6-5 to TRBJ1-5; a weak D match, TRBD1 (6 bases). CDR3 length equals 14 residues. Germline V CDR1 and CDR2: MNHEY, SVGAGI. V gave up 6 bases and J gave up 3 bases, with 12 bases separating them. CDR3: CASSQGSFNQPQHF. The CDR3 DNA sequence: TGTGCCAGCAGCCAGGGGTCATTCAATCAGCCCCAGCATTTT.

The chain has TRBV27 and TRBJ1-4, with 7 positions matching TRBD1. The CDR3 spans 13 residues. The germline V gene encodes CDR1 MNHEY and CDR2 SMNVEV (reference sequence). V trimming: 6 bases; J trimming: 10 bases; junction bases outside the gene matches: 8. The CDR3 region is CASSPTGFGKLFF. Written as DNA, the CDR3 is TGTGCCAGCAGCCCGACAGGGTTCGGAAAACTGTTTTTT.

CDR3 protein: CASSSGQGIDIRYEQYF. The CDR3, as DNA: TGTGCCAGCAGCTCCGGACAGGGCATCGACATCAGGTACGAGCAGTACTTC. The gene calls are TRBV6-2 or TRBV6-3 and TRBJ2-7; TRBD1 aligns across 8 bases. This CDR3 is built from 17 residues. Looked up from germline, CDR1 is MNHEY and CDR2 is SVGEGT. After removal of 6 bases from V and 4 bases from J, the junction contained 17 bases not matched to a gene.

The V gene is TRBV9, the J gene TRBJ2-5; no definite D call. From germline, CDR1 is SGDLS and CDR2 YYNGEE. V lost 0 bases, J lost 9 bases, and 15 bases lay in between. CDR3 length: 14 residues. DNA for the CDR3: TGTGCCAGCAGCGTAGATTCGGTTGGTATGGCCCAGTACTTC. It is translated as CASSVDSVGMAQYF.

The V and J genes are TRBV5-1 and TRBJ1-6; D is perhaps TRBD1 (5 bases). CDR3 length equals 15 residues. Deletions cut 4 bases from V and 9 bases from J, with 17 bases between. Germline CDR1 and CDR2: SGHRS and YFSETQ. Here the CDR3 DNA reads TGCGCCAGCAGCCCCCAGAAATTGGGGGGTTCACCCCTCCACTTT. As protein: CASSPQKLGGSPLHF.

This clone was picked up one time. The gene calls are TRBV23-1 and TRBJ1-5; tentative D call: TRBD1 (6 bases). TRBV23-1 falls under the ORF class, with uncertain function. The CDR3 is 16 residues long. The V end lost 0 bases, the J end lost 4 bases, and 13 bases lay between the germline ends. CDR3 amino acids: CASSQSGRGPNQPQHF. In nucleotides, the CDR3 is TGCGCCAGCAGTCAATCGGGCAGGGGCCCGAATCAGCCCCAGCATTTT.

The gene calls are TRBV28 and TRBJ2-7; D possibly corresponds to TRBD1 (6 bases). Germline CDR1 reads MDHEN; CDR2 reads SYDVKM. The CDR3 extends over 13 amino acids. The V end was cut by 6 bases, the J end by 3 bases, with 12 bases between. The CDR3 sequence is CASSDTGIYEQYF. The CDR3 DNA follows: TGTGCCAGCAGCGACACAGGGATCTACGAGCAGTACTTC. Looking up the rest from reference TRBV28 and TRBJ2-7 gives the full variable domain: DVKVTQSSRYLVKRTGEKVFLECVQDMDHENMFWYRQDPGLGLRLIYFSYDVKMKEKGDIPEGYSVSREKKERFSLILESASTNQTSMYLCASSDTGIYEQYFGPGTRLTVT.

This clone was found once. The chain recombines TRBV28 with TRBJ2-7; 7 nucleotides agree with TRBD1. CDR1 and CDR2 (germline): MDHEN, SYDVKM. J lost 6 bases, V lost 8 bases, and 7 bases had no gene match. The CDR3 totals 12 residues. CDR3 nucleotide sequence: TGTGCCAGCGCTTCTACAGGGGCCGAGCAGTACTTC. It specifies CASASTGAEQYF.

This clone showed up just once. CDR3 bases: TGTGCCAGCAGCCAAGACGAGGGTCCACAAGAGACCCAGTACTTC. Translated: CASSQDEGPQETQYF. The chain carries TRBV4-2 and TRBJ2-5; tentative D call: TRBD2 (5 bases). V lost 0 bases and J lost 2, with 10 bases in between. CDR3 length: 15 amino acids. Per germline, CDR1 LGHNA and CDR2 YNFKEQ.

The CDR3 coding sequence is TGTGCCAGCACCCGGACAGGGGGCGGTCAGCCCCAGCATTTT. It encodes CASTRTGGGQPQHF. J is TRBJ1-5 and V is TRBV27, with 11 bases matching TRBD1. Germline trimming cut 7 bases from V and 6 bases from J; bases unmatched to any gene: 5. This CDR3 is built from 14 residues. CDR1 MNHEY and CDR2 SMNVEV come from the germline V gene (reference sequence).

The V call is TRBV4-1, the J call TRBJ1-4; no clear D. The CDR3 is made up of 15 amino acids. CDR1 and CDR2 from the germline V gene are MGHRA and YSYEKL. Trimming left V 3 bases short and J 8 bases short, with 16 bases between. The CDR3 DNA sequence: TGCGCCAGCAGCCAGCTCCTCGGTGGTTGGGAAAAACTGTTTTTT. It specifies CASSQLLGGWEKLFF.

The CDR3 loop reads CATSDTSGGGETQYF. The CDR3, as DNA: TGTGCCACCAGTGATACCAGCGGGGGAGGGGAGACCCAGTACTTC. The rearrangement links TRBV24-1 to TRBJ2-5, with 8 bases fitting TRBD2. The CDR3 consists of 15 residues. CDR1 is KGHDR, CDR2 SFDVKD, per germline. The ends lost 3 bases at V and 5 bases at J; junction bases unmatched: 7.

V usage is TRBV5-1 and J usage is TRBJ2-7; 12 bases are a match to TRBD1. Germline V gives CDR1 SGHRS, CDR2 YFSETQ. The V segment lost 4 bases and the J segment 6 bases; nucleotides outside the gene matches: 14. The CDR3 length is 17 residues. The CDR3: CASSPHNTGGQGAEQYF. DNA of the CDR3: TGCGCCAGCAGCCCCCACAATACCGGGGGACAGGGGGCCGAGCAGTACTTC.

This sequence joins TRBV10-3 and TRBJ1-2, with unresolved D. Germline V CDR1 and CDR2: ENHRY, SYGVKD. The germline V and J ends were trimmed by 3 bases and 0 bases, with 8 bases remaining between them. The CDR3 is 14 residues long. The CDR3 sequence is CAISETLANYGYTF. The CDR3 DNA sequence: TGTGCCATCAGTGAAACCTTAGCTAACTATGGCTACACCTTC.

This chain uses TRBV13 with TRBJ2-3, with 9 bases identical to TRBD2. This CDR3 region has 15 residues. Germline lookup yields CDR1 PRHDT and CDR2 FYEKMQ (reference sequence). The trim removed 5 bases at V and 1 base at J, leaving 4 bases unmatched. The DNA of the CDR3 is TGTGCCAGCAGCGCGCGGGGGGGCGGCACAGATACGCAGTATTTT. Its translation is CASSARGGGTDTQYF.

J is TRBJ1-1 and V is TRBV12-3 or TRBV12-4; no clear D gene. Trimming removed 5 bases from V and 0 bases from J, with 7 bases in between. This CDR3 spans 13 amino acids. In nucleotides, the CDR3 is TGTGCCAGCAGTGCGGGCGTGAACACTGAAGCTTTCTTT. It translates to CASSAGVNTEAFF.

The V gene is TRBV7-9, the J gene TRBJ2-7; 8 nucleotides agree with TRBD2. The V segment lost 7 bases and the J segment 5 bases; nucleotides outside the gene matches: 10. CDR3 length: 14 amino acids. The germline V gene has CDR1 SEHNR and CDR2 FQNEAQ (reference sequence). The CDR3 sequence is CASTPPGGRNEQYF. For the CDR3, the DNA is TGTGCCAGCACCCCCCCGGGGGGGCGGAACGAGCAGTACTTC.

This chain links TRBV28 with TRBJ2-5, with 7 bases matching TRBD2. V shed 5 bases, J shed 5 bases, and the junction held 8 bases outside the gene matches. CDR3 length equals 14 residues. The germline gives CDR1 MDHEN, CDR2 SYDVKM. The CDR3 reads CASSHRTREETQYF. The CDR3, as DNA: TGTGCCAGCAGTCATCGGACTAGGGAGGAGACCCAGTACTTC. The full variable domain, its missing parts supplied by reference TRBV28 and TRBJ2-5, is DVKVTQSSRYLVKRTGEKVFLECVQDMDHENMFWYRQDPGLGLRLIYFSYDVKMKEKGDIPEGYSVSREKKERFSLILESASTNQTSMYLCASSHRTREETQYFGPGTRLLVL.

This chain links TRBV5-1 with TRBJ2-7, with TRBD1 matching 7 bases. V gave up 4 bases and J gave up 2 bases; unmatched junction bases: 9. The CDR3 loop spans 15 amino acids. Germline values: CDR1 SGHRS, CDR2 YFSETQ. This chain's CDR3 is CASSPIWDSAYEQYF. CDR3 in DNA: TGCGCCAGCAGCCCTATTTGGGACAGTGCCTACGAGCAGTACTTC.

The CDR3 DNA follows: TGTGCCAGCAGTGAAGGCGGCAGGGCTCAGCCCCAGCATTTT. Encoded protein: CASSEGGRAQPQHF. The chain employs TRBV6-1 and TRBJ1-5, with a weak D call TRBD1 (5 bases). V dropped 1 base and J dropped 6 bases, with 10 bases sitting between them. The CDR3 has 14 residues. CDR1 is MNHNS, CDR2 SASEGT, per germline.

This chain joins TRBV19 and TRBJ1-3; D is ambiguous. The CDR3 length is 15 residues. CDR1 is LNHDA and CDR2 is SQIVND in the germline V gene (reference sequence). V lost 7 bases, J lost 2 bases, and 15 bases lay in between. The chain's CDR3 is CASNQHPQTGNTIYF. CDR3 DNA sequence: TGTGCCAGTAACCAACACCCCCAGACTGGAAACACCATATATTTT.

The chain links TRBV9 to TRBJ1-2; D not certain. CDR1 and CDR2 from the germline V gene are SGDLS and YYNGEE. V was clipped by 0 bases and J by 0 bases, with 6 bases between them. This CDR3 region has 14 residues. The CDR3 loop reads CASSVVPTNYGYTF. CDR3 DNA: TGTGCCAGCAGCGTAGTCCCTACTAACTATGGCTACACCTTC.

The chain employs TRBV4-2 and TRBJ1-1, with a possible D match to TRBD1 (6 bases). The length of the CDR3 is 16 residues. Trimming removed 1 base at V and 3 bases at J, with 15 bases between. The germline CDR1 and CDR2 sequences are LGHNA and YNFKEQ. CDR3 sequence (DNA): TGTGCCAGCAGCCAAGTCCTCCAGGGGCGGGACACTGAAGCTTTCTTT. Residues: CASSQVLQGRDTEAFF.

This clone occurred once. This rearrangement joins TRBV7-9 to TRBJ1-1, with TRBD1 matching over 8 bases. Unmatched junction bases numbered 5, after V lost 1 base and J lost 4 bases. This CDR3 has 15 residues. CDR1 SEHNR and CDR2 FQNEAQ come from the germline V gene (reference sequence). CDR3 sequence reads: CASSLGRTGSTEAFF. The CDR3 region has the DNA TGTGCCAGCAGCTTAGGCCGGACAGGGAGCACTGAAGCTTTCTTT.